These T cell receptor beta chains were read from a single sample in a study of blood T cells in healthy people across ages. One entry per CDR3 protein results from TCRdb running MiXCR on the 5' RACE reads. The repertoire holds more than 550,000 distinct CDR3 sequences, with about a fifth as singletons. The sample taken for sequencing was blood. Receptors were obtained from a man aged 70-80 years in good health. The CDR3 runs from the conserved cysteine through the conserved F or W. The D gene is left open where the match is weak. Not every row has a clone size; where given, it reads once, few, many or a size class.

J gene	D gene	V gene	clone size	CDR3 protein	CDR3 DNA
TRBJ1-1	TRBD1	TRBV6-5	few	CASSGQGLRNTEAFF	TGTGCCAGCAGTGGACAGGGCTTGAGGAACACTGAAGCTTTCTTT
TRBJ2-5	TRBD2	TRBV7-2	-	CASSYLGLAGETQYF	TGTGCCAGCAGCTACTTGGGACTAGCGGGGGAGACCCAGTACTTC
TRBJ1-1	TRBD1	TRBV2	-	CASSLQGNAEAFF	TGTGCCAGCAGTCTACAGGGGAACGCTGAAGCTTTCTTT
TRBJ2-1	TRBD2	TRBV12-3/TRBV12-4	-	CASRTGTSPYNEQFF	TGTGCCAGCAGAACCGGGACTAGCCCTTACAATGAGCAGTTCTTC
TRBJ2-3	TRBD2	TRBV20-1	-	CSAGGGSGRAVQYF	TGCAGTGCTGGGGGGGGCAGCGGGAGGGCAGTGCAGTATTTT
TRBJ1-2	TRBD1	TRBV5-1	many	CASSFGDREAYGYTF	TGCGCCAGCAGCTTCGGCGACAGGGAGGCCTATGGCTACACCTTC
TRBJ1-3	-	TRBV14	-	CASTQSTASGNTIYF	TGTGCCAGCACCCAATCAACAGCATCTGGAAACACCATATATTTT
TRBJ1-1	TRBD1	TRBV28	-	CASSHTGTGGLGAFF	TGTGCCAGCAGTCACACCGGGACAGGGGGCCTGGGGGCTTTCTTT
TRBJ2-2	-	TRBV10-1	few	CASSVTGRKGDTGELFF	TGCGCCAGCAGTGTTACGGGTAGAAAAGGGGACACCGGGGAGCTGTTTTTT
TRBJ2-3	TRBD2	TRBV12-3/TRBV12-4	few	CASSFGGLGDTQYF	TGTGCCAGCAGTTTTGGCGGACTAGGAGATACGCAGTATTTT
TRBJ1-2	-	TRBV3-1	few	CASSSRLARTNYGYTF	TGTGCCAGCAGCTCCCGACTTGCTCGGACTAACTATGGCTACACCTTC
TRBJ1-4	-	TRBV15	few	CATSSGRDSTNEKLFF	TGTGCCACCAGCAGTGGCCGGGACTCAACTAATGAAAAACTGTTTTTT